A single sample is the source of the 10 T cell receptor beta chains below, sequenced in a study of blood T cell repertoires in COVID-19. Here immunoSEQ multiplex PCR was the method, and the copy in TCRdb shows in-frame clones only, minus some. Among over 150,000 clones listed, roughly 84% were seen once. Sequenced input: peripheral blood. These receptors all stem from a man aged 50 to 59 with COVID-19, enrolled during active disease.

The table lists this clone with a count of one. V and J are TRBV3-1 (or the pseudogene TRBV3-2) and TRBJ2-7; 8 bases line up with TRBD2. The CDR3 covers 14 residues. CDR1 LGHDT and CDR2 YNNKEL come from the germline V gene (reference sequence). V was pared by 4 bases and J by 2 bases, with 4 bases of the junction left unmatched. CDR3 coding DNA: TGTGCCAGCAGCCCGTGGGGACTAGCCTACGAGCAGTACTTC. It yields the protein CASSPWGLAYEQYF.

The V gene is TRBV6-5, the J gene TRBJ2-5, with D possibly TRBD1 on 5 matching bases. From germline, CDR1 is MNHEY and CDR2 SVGAGI. Trimming left V 2 bases short and J 6 bases short, with 10 bases between. This CDR3 spans 13 amino acids. The CDR3 sequence is CASSYQGVKTQYF. DNA of the CDR3: TGTGCCAGCAGTTACCAGGGTGTGAAGACCCAGTACTTC.

The V and J genes are TRBV9 and TRBJ1-1; unclear D gene. Germline loops: CDR1 SGDLS, CDR2 YYNGEE. CDR3 length equals 13 residues. V lost 4 bases to trimming and J lost 8 bases, with 15 bases between them. CDR3 DNA sequence: TGTGCCAGCAGCACGGGTTCAGCCGCCGAAGCTTTCTTT. Translation gives CASSTGSAAEAFF. The complete variable domain, with remaining parts taken from reference TRBV9 and TRBJ1-1, reads DSGVTQTPKHLITATGQRVTLRCSPRSGDLSVYWYQQSLDQGLQFLIQYYNGEERAKGNILERFSAQQFPDLHSELNLSSLELGDSALYFCASSTGSAAEAFFGQGTRLTVV.

The chain couples TRBV24-1 to TRBJ2-7; D possibly corresponds to TRBD2 (5 bases). The germline V and J ends were trimmed by 1 base and 5 bases, with 11 bases remaining between them. CDR3 size: 14 residues. Germline CDR1 is KGHDR and CDR2 is SFDVKD. In DNA, the CDR3 is TGTGCCACCAGTGATTTAAGGGAGTACGACGAGCAGTACTTC. It yields the protein CATSDLREYDEQYF.

This chain uses TRBV7-2 with TRBJ2-3, with D tentatively TRBD2 (7 bases). The CDR3 sequence is 16 residues long. Trimming shortened V by 5 bases and J by 4 bases, and 19 bases separated the two germline ends. Germline CDR1 SGHTA, CDR2 FQGNSA. Here the CDR3 reads CASSPVWGGPSDTQYF. The CDR3, as DNA: TGTGCCAGCAGCCCGGTCTGGGGGGGGCCGTCAGATACGCAGTATTTT.

The V and J genes are TRBV4-2 and TRBJ2-2; TRBD2 might be the D (5 bases). Germline V gives CDR1 LGHNA, CDR2 YNFKEQ. The CDR3 runs 18 residues. Trimming removed 0 bases from V and 1 base from J, with 15 bases in between. The DNA of the CDR3 is TGTGCCAGCAGCCAAGAGAGCCTGGGAGCCGTGAACACCGGGGAGCTGTTTTTT. Its protein product is CASSQESLGAVNTGELFF.

This chain connects TRBV7-3 to TRBJ2-5, with TRBD1 as a possible D gene (6 bases). V dropped 5 bases and J dropped 5 bases, with 12 bases sitting between them. This CDR3 has 13 residues. Germline values: CDR1 SGHTA, CDR2 FQGTGA. The CDR3 coding sequence is TGTGCCAGCAGCCCGCTTCAGGGGGAGACCCAGTACTTC. Its translation is CASSPLQGETQYF.

This rearrangement joins TRBV27 to TRBJ2-5, with 7 nucleotides matching TRBD1. The J segment lost 1 base and the V segment lost 3 bases, leaving 5 bases of the junction unmatched. This CDR3 contains 15 residues. CDR1 MNHEY and CDR2 SMNVEV come from the germline V gene (reference sequence). For the CDR3, the DNA is TGTGCCAGCAGTTTCTTACGGGACAGCCAAGAGACCCAGTACTTC. Its translation is CASSFLRDSQETQYF.

The J gene is TRBJ2-1, the V gene TRBV27; 8 positions agree with TRBD1. V dropped 6 bases and J dropped 3; count of bases not matched to a gene: 4. In germline, CDR1 is MNHEY, CDR2 SMNVEV (reference sequence). CDR3 length: 14 residues. CDR3 bases: TGTGCCAGCAGGGCGGGACAGGACTACAATGAGCAGTTCTTC. Encoded protein: CASRAGQDYNEQFF.

This rearrangement joins TRBV7-8 to TRBJ2-7; 7 positions agree with TRBD2. V lost 1 base and J lost 1; bases outside the gene matches: 4. CDR1 SGHVS and CDR2 FQNEAQ come from the germline V gene. CDR3 size: 15 residues. The DNA for the CDR3 is TGTGCCAGCAGCTTAGGTCCGGGAGGTTCCTACGAGCAGTACTTC. Protein: CASSLGPGGSYEQYF.